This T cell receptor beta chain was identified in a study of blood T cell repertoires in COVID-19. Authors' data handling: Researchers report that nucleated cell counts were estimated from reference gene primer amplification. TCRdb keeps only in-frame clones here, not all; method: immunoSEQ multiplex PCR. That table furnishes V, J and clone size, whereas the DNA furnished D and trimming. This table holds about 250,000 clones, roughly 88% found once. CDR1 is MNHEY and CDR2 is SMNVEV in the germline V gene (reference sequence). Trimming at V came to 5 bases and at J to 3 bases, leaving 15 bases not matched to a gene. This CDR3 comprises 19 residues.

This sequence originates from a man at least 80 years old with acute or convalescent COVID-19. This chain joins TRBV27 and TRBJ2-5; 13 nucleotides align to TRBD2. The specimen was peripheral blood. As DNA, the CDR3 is TGTGCCAGCAGTCGAACGATCTACAAAGGACTAGCGGGAGAAGAGACCCAGTACTTC. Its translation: CASSRTIYKGLAGEETQYF.